This T cell receptor beta chain was identified during a study of Ad26.COV2.S vaccination and SARS-CoV-2 variants. Treatment reported: some 19 received Ad26.COV2.S at low or high dose, single or two shots; 5 received placebo; per-sample allocation not given. Day 63 after the first vaccine or placebo injection was the time point for sampling. The germline V and J ends were trimmed by 1 base and 4 bases, with 12 bases remaining between them. CDR1 and CDR2 (germline): SGHAT, FQDESV (reference sequence). The CDR3 sequence is 15 residues long. The data were produced by immunoSEQ multiplex PCR, yet TCRdb's version contains in-frame clones alone and is incomplete. The repertoire holds 360,000 or so clones, with more than 75% as singletons.

The sequence was collected from a person between 18 and 59 years old who received the Ad26.COV2.S COVID-19 vaccine or a placebo. The chain combines TRBV11-1 with TRBJ2-3, with D perhaps matching TRBD2 (6 bases). This specimen consisted of peripheral blood, obtained in a trial of Ad26.COV2.S vaccine versus placebo. CDR3 DNA sequence: TGTGCCAGCAGCTTAGGGACTAAGAGCGCAGATACGCAGTATTTT. As protein: CASSLGTKSADTQYF.